This passage covers 22 T cell receptor beta chains from one sample sequenced in a study of long-term antiretroviral therapy in people with HIV. At survey level, the immunoSEQ assay was run in its v3.0 version. TCRdb's table, derived via immunoSEQ multiplex PCR, lists solely in-frame clones and lacks some. In the table there are just over 35,000 clones, approximately 83% of which are singletons. Sample: unsorted PBMCs, taken 2.2 years after starting antiretroviral therapy. The receptors come from a man younger than 35 with HIV.

The CDR3 nucleotides are TGTGCCAGTAGTATGCAGGGTGGGAACGAAAAACTGTTTTTT. It codes for CASSMQGGNEKLFF. The chain combines TRBV19 with TRBJ1-4; D may be TRBD1 (5 bases). V was cut by 3 bases and J by 8 bases, with 13 bases left in between. The CDR3 length is 14 residues. In germline, CDR1 is LNHDA, CDR2 SQIVND (reference sequence).

V and J are TRBV4-1 and TRBJ2-1; 8 nucleotides line up with TRBD1. Germline loops: CDR1 MGHRA, CDR2 YSYEKL. This CDR3 comprises 16 residues. J gave up 7 bases and V 4 bases, and 12 bases lay outside the gene matches. The CDR3 region is CASSLLGQGPTNEQFF. Here the CDR3 DNA reads TGCGCCAGCAGCCTTTTAGGACAGGGTCCTACAAATGAGCAGTTCTTC.

This rearrangement joins TRBV10-3 to TRBJ1-6; D is ambiguous. Trimming cost V 3 bases and J 13 bases, with 10 bases left between them. Germline V gene lookup returns CDR1 ENHRY and CDR2 SYGVKD. The length of the CDR3 is 12 residues. CDR3 in DNA: TGTGCCATCAGTGAAAACCGCGGGCCCCTCCACTTT. Amino acids: CAISENRGPLHF.

The V gene is TRBV10-3, the J gene TRBJ1-1, with D tentatively TRBD1 (5 bases). Trimming took off 3 bases at V and 10 bases at J, with 18 bases between the two ends. This CDR3 has 14 residues. The V gene's germline CDR1 is ENHRY and CDR2 SYGVKD. The CDR3 loop is CAISEAIVGGRAFF. CDR3 DNA sequence: TGTGCCATCAGTGAAGCCATAGTGGGGGGTCGAGCTTTCTTT.

This chain uses TRBV18 with TRBJ2-3; no reliable D call. Germline V gene lookup returns CDR1 KGHSH and CDR2 LQKENI. Trimming removed 6 bases from V and 4 bases from J, with 11 bases in between. This CDR3 has 13 amino acids. This CDR3 is CASSTEAPDTQYF. CDR3 nucleotides: TGTGCCAGCTCGACCGAGGCGCCAGATACGCAGTATTTT. Supplemented by reference TRBV18 and TRBJ2-3, the full variable domain reads NAGVMQNPRHLVRRRGQEARLRCSPMKGHSHVYWYRQLPEEGLKFMVYLQKENIIDESGMPKERFSAEFPKEGPSILRIQQVVRGDSAAYFCASSTEAPDTQYFGPGTRLTVL.

This sequence joins TRBV7-9 and TRBJ2-1; 9 bases line up with TRBD2. CDR1 is SEHNR and CDR2 is FQNEAQ in the germline V gene (reference sequence). CDR3 length equals 16 residues. V trimming: 2 bases; J trimming: 5 bases; junction bases outside the gene matches: 7. The CDR3 DNA follows: TGTGCCAGCAGCTTACCAGCGGGAGGCGCAAACAATGAGCAGTTCTTC. It translates to CASSLPAGGANNEQFF.

The chain links TRBV7-3 to TRBJ2-5; D remains unclear. The CDR3 extends over 14 amino acids. V was trimmed by 4 bases and J by 4 bases, leaving 13 bases between them. Germline V CDR1 and CDR2: SGHTA, FQGTGA. This chain's CDR3 is CASSYFSTSETQYF. CDR3 in DNA: TGTGCCAGCAGCTACTTCTCTACCTCAGAGACCCAGTACTTC.

The chain carries TRBV18 and TRBJ2-6; D gene unclear. The germline V and J ends were trimmed by 2 bases and 1 base, with 9 bases remaining between them. CDR1 and CDR2 (germline): KGHSH, LQKENI. The CDR3 covers 16 residues. CDR3 nucleotides: TGTGCCAGCTCACCAAATACAGTGTCTGGGGCCAACGTCCTGACTTTC. Protein product: CASSPNTVSGANVLTF.

This chain links TRBV6-1 with TRBJ2-3; 7 nucleotides agree with TRBD2. J lost 3 bases, V lost 9 bases, and 9 bases had no gene match. The CDR3 spans 14 residues. Germline V gene data show CDR1 as MNHNS and CDR2 as SASEGT. CDR3 region: CARAGRERTDTQYF. DNA for the CDR3: TGTGCCAGGGCGGGGCGGGAGAGGACAGATACGCAGTATTTT.

The chain couples TRBV27 to TRBJ2-1; 9 nucleotides agree with TRBD1. The V segment lost 2 bases and the J segment 2 bases; nucleotides outside the gene matches: 1. From germline, CDR1 is MNHEY and CDR2 SMNVEV (reference sequence). This CDR3 contains 15 residues. In DNA, the CDR3 is TGTGCCAGCAGTTTAGGGACAGGGACCTACAATGAGCAGTTCTTC. Protein product: CASSLGTGTYNEQFF.

The DNA for the CDR3 is TGTGCCAGCACCGGGGGGATCGGCACAGATACGCAGTATTTT. This sequence encodes CASTGGIGTDTQYF. This chain uses TRBV2 with TRBJ2-3; 7 bases are a match to TRBD2. V lost 7 bases, J lost 1 base, and 5 bases stayed unmatched. CDR1 SNHLY and CDR2 FYNNEI come from the germline V gene. There are 14 residues in the CDR3.

The gene calls are TRBV7-2 and TRBJ2-7; 11 bases are shared with TRBD2. The CDR3 is 15 amino acids. Looked up from germline, CDR1 is SGHTA and CDR2 is FQGNSA. V shed 5 bases, J shed 7 bases, and the junction held 10 bases outside the gene matches. The CDR3 loop is CASSVRLAGSQEQYF. The CDR3 region has the DNA TGTGCCAGCAGCGTCCGACTAGCGGGGTCTCAGGAGCAGTACTTC. Full variable domain (outside the CDR3, taken from reference TRBV7-2 and TRBJ2-7): GAGVSQSPSNKVTEKGKDVELRCDPISGHTALYWYRQSLGQGLEFLIYFQGNSAPDKSGLPSDRFSAERTGGSVSTLTIQRTQQEDSAVYLCASSVRLAGSQEQYFGPGTRLTVT.

The V gene is TRBV4-3, the J gene TRBJ2-2; 11 bases are shared with TRBD2. The V gene's germline CDR1 is LGHNA and CDR2 YSLEER. V gave up 4 bases and J gave up 7 bases; unmatched junction bases: 14. This CDR3 comprises 18 residues. The CDR3 DNA follows: TGCGCCAGCAGCCCCACCCGTCTAGCGGGAGGTCTAGGCGGGGAGCTGTTTTTT. Its translation: CASSPTRLAGGLGGELFF.

The chain recombines TRBV5-6 with TRBJ1-4; 8 bases line up with TRBD1. The germline gives CDR1 SGHDT, CDR2 YYEEEE. The CDR3 is 15 residues long. Losses at the gene ends were 5 bases for V and 3 bases for J; bases not matched to a gene: 6. CDR3 protein: CASRTRTGSNEKLFF. CDR3 sequence (DNA): TGTGCCAGCAGAACTAGGACAGGGTCTAATGAAAAACTGTTTTTT.

This chain connects TRBV25-1 to TRBJ2-7; the match to TRBD1 covers 8 bases. The germline V gene has CDR1 MGHDK and CDR2 SYGVNS. This CDR3 contains 14 residues. Trimming took 8 bases from V and 0 from J; bases not matched to a gene: 6. CDR3 sequence reads: CASGGTGFSYEQYF. For the CDR3, the DNA is TGTGCCAGCGGGGGGACAGGTTTCTCCTACGAGCAGTACTTC.

This rearrangement joins TRBV7-9 to TRBJ2-7; no reliable D call. This CDR3 has 14 residues. Germline V CDR1 and CDR2: SEHNR, FQNEAQ (reference sequence). V lost 5 bases and J lost 6, with 17 bases in between. The CDR3 protein is CASSPASVRAEQYF. The CDR3 DNA is TGTGCCAGCAGCCCTGCCTCCGTCCGGGCCGAGCAGTACTTC.

This chain joins TRBV6-1 and TRBJ2-5; D tentatively reads TRBD1 or TRBD2 (5 bases each). The V and J ends lost 6 bases and 2 bases respectively, with 7 bases between them. This CDR3 is built from 12 residues. Germline values: CDR1 MNHNS, CDR2 SASEGT. CDR3 bases: TGTGCCAGCAGATGGGGGCAAGAGACCCAGTACTTC. Amino acids: CASRWGQETQYF.

V and J are TRBV19 and TRBJ2-1; the match to TRBD2 covers 7 bases. V gave up 5 bases and J gave up 2 bases; unmatched junction bases: 3. This CDR3 is 14 amino acids long. Germline CDR1 and CDR2: LNHDA and SQIVND (reference sequence). The chain's CDR3 is CASSLRGTYNEQFF. DNA of the CDR3: TGTGCCAGTAGTTTGCGGGGGACCTACAATGAGCAGTTCTTC. Based on the CDR3 plus reference TRBV19 and TRBJ2-1, the full variable domain is DGGITQSPKYLFRKEGQNVTLSCEQNLNHDAMYWYRQDPGQGLRLIYYSQIVNDFQKGDIAEGYSVSREKKESFPLTVTSAQKNPTAFYLCASSLRGTYNEQFFGPGTRLTVL.

The V and J genes are TRBV7-9 and TRBJ2-1; tentative D call: TRBD2 (5 bases). Between the trimmed V and J ends, which lost 5 bases and 1 base, there was a span of 12 bases. Germline V gene sequence: CDR1 SEHNR, CDR2 FQNEAQ (reference sequence). The CDR3 loop spans 15 amino acids. The CDR3 region has the DNA TGTGCCAGCAGCGCCTCCGGGATATCCTACAATGAGCAGTTCTTC. Residues: CASSASGISYNEQFF.

Regarding this clone: A junction boundary mismatches the germline segment, possibly from a read error. The chain has TRBV9 and TRBJ2-7; D assignment may be TRBD1 or TRBD2 (5 bases each). Germline V lookup: CDR1 SGDLS, CDR2 YYNGEE. This CDR3 has 10 amino acids. The CDR3: CRGRGREQYF. CDR3 bases: TGCCGAGGACGGGGCAGGGAGCAGTACTTC.

The rearrangement links TRBV7-9 to TRBJ2-7; D is perhaps TRBD2 (6 bases). Trimming removed 0 bases at V and 6 bases at J, with 18 bases between. The CDR3 is 16 amino acids. Germline values: CDR1 SEHNR, CDR2 FQNEAQ (reference sequence). As DNA, the CDR3 is TGTGCCAGCAGCTTAGCCGTAAGACGGGAGTCTGGCGAGCAGTACTTC. Amino acids: CASSLAVRRESGEQYF.

This clone has more than one count but fewer than ten. The rearrangement joins TRBV7-3 to TRBJ1-6; TRBD1 matches 8 bases. J lost 9 bases, V lost 5 bases, and 9 bases had no gene match. The CDR3 is 15 amino acids. Per the germline V gene, CDR1 is SGHTA and CDR2 is FQGTGA. The CDR3 here is CASSLAGTGVSPLHF. The CDR3 coding sequence is TGTGCCAGCAGCCTAGCCGGGACAGGCGTTTCACCCCTCCACTTT. The complete variable domain, with remaining parts taken from reference TRBV7-3 and TRBJ1-6, reads GAGVSQTPSNKVTEKGKYVELRCDPISGHTALYWYRQSLGQGPEFLIYFQGTGAADDSGLPNDRFFAVRPEGSVSTLKIQRTERGDSAVYLCASSLAGTGVSPLHFGNGTRLTVT.